These 5 T cell receptor beta chains originate from one sample sequenced in a study of blood T cell repertoires in COVID-19. The protocol was immunoSEQ multiplex PCR, while the TCRdb copy is restricted to in-frame clones and leaves out a portion. The sample yields about 180,000 clones, around 73% seen once. Sequencing was carried out using PBMCs or T cells enriched from blood (not recorded which). The receptors were gathered from a woman aged 45-59 years who had recovered from COVID-19.

This clone was seen once. V gene TRBV5-1 combines with J gene TRBJ2-3; D may be TRBD1 (5 bases). Trimming stripped 0 bases from V and 6 bases from J, with 11 bases between. The CDR3 covers 14 residues. Germline CDR1 reads SGHRS; CDR2 reads YFSETQ. CDR3 in amino acids: CASSLGQPHDTQYF. DNA for the CDR3: TGCGCCAGCAGCTTGGGACAGCCTCACGATACGCAGTATTTT.

This chain links TRBV19 with TRBJ1-2; D ambiguous. The V gene's germline CDR1 is LNHDA and CDR2 SQIVND (reference sequence). V was trimmed by 3 bases and J by 5 bases, leaving 16 bases between them. The CDR3 has 15 residues. The CDR3 spells CASSIRGAENYGYTF. The CDR3 nucleotides are TGTGCCAGTAGTATCCGTGGAGCAGAGAATTATGGCTACACCTTC.

A few counts support this clone. The chain is built from TRBV28 and TRBJ2-7, with D tentatively TRBD2 (5 bases). In germline, CDR1 is MDHEN, CDR2 SYDVKM. This CDR3 is built from 14 residues. V lost 8 bases to trimming and J lost 0 bases, with 14 bases between them. The CDR3 protein is CASRAELSSYEQYF. The CDR3 nucleotides read TGTGCCAGCCGAGCGGAACTAAGCTCCTACGAGCAGTACTTC.

V gene TRBV7-6 combines with J gene TRBJ2-1, with TRBD1 as a possible D gene (8 bases). From germline, CDR1 is SGHVS and CDR2 FNYEAQ. V was cut by 1 base and J by 7 bases, with 17 bases left in between. There are 16 residues in the CDR3. The CDR3 region is CASSLGQGASGNEQFF. The CDR3 DNA reads TGTGCCAGCAGCTTAGGGCAGGGGGCTAGCGGTAATGAGCAGTTCTTC.

The CDR3 sequence: CASSLGSSGSAYNEQFF. The CDR3 DNA sequence: TGTGCCAGCAGCTTGGGGTCTAGCGGGAGCGCCTACAATGAGCAGTTCTTC. The rearrangement joins TRBV5-4 to TRBJ2-1; TRBD2 agrees at 10 bases. J gave up 2 bases and V 0 bases, and 5 bases lay outside the gene matches. This CDR3 spans 17 amino acids. From germline, CDR1 is SGHNT and CDR2 YYREEE (reference sequence).